Following are 15 T cell receptor beta chains from one sample sequenced in a study of T cell clonality in common variable immunodeficiency (dated by TCRdb to 2014 to 2015). The method was the immunoSEQ multiplex PCR assay. As stored in TCRdb, this immuneACCESS dataset retains in-frame rearrangements with V and J assigned. A fraction of the clones does not appear; measured against another copy, unresolved V genes explain less than half of the discrepancy, and the remainder lacks a known reason. This sample has 25,000 to 40,000 clones, none of them a singleton. In total, the top ten clones hold 3.8% of the sample. Sequencing was carried out using peripheral blood mononuclear cells. Source of these receptors: a person aged 18 to 75 in good health.

This clone has at least ten counts. The read stops 3 residues short of the end of the CDR3; the missing end is completed from the germline J gene. This rearrangement joins TRBV6-2 or TRBV6-3 to TRBJ1-6; no clear D. The CDR3 runs 12 residues. Germline lookup yields CDR1 MNHEY and CDR2 SVGEGT. V lost 4 bases and J 9 bases, leaving 7 bases between the germline ends. The CDR3 sequence is CASSSVVSPLHF. The DNA read from the CDR3 is TGTGCCAGCAGTTCGGTGGTTTCACCC.

This clone has a count of ten or more. The DNA ends 3 residues before the CDR3 does, and the rest of the CDR3 is filled in from the germline J gene. This rearrangement joins TRBV30 to TRBJ1-2; possible D gene TRBD1, 5 bases. This CDR3 is 13 amino acids long. CDR1 GTSNPN and CDR2 SVGIG come from the germline V gene (reference sequence). V was clipped by 0 bases and J by 3 bases, with 8 bases between them. CDR3 DNA (partial): TGTGCCTGGAGTGTAGGGGTTGACTATGGC. The encoded protein is CAWSVGVDYG. The CDR3 in full is CAWSVGVDYGYTF.

At least ten counts were recorded for this clone. The sequenced fragment ends 3 residues before the CDR3 boundary, so the rest is inferred from the germline J gene. The chain employs TRBV18 and TRBJ1-1, with D perhaps matching TRBD1 (5 bases). The V end was cut by 3 bases, the J end by 1 base, with 9 bases between. This CDR3 is 14 amino acids long. The germline gives CDR1 KGHSH, CDR2 LQKENI. Partial CDR3 DNA: TGTGCCAGCTCACCGAGACAGACGAACACTGAA. Amino acid sequence: CASSPRQTNTE. The CDR3 in full is CASSPRQTNTEAFF.

The sample holds many counts of this clone. The CDR3 protein is CASSHPLTGPGLSTGELFF. The CDR3 DNA, read in part, is TGTGCCAGCAGCCACCCCCTAACAGGGCCGGGGTTGAGCACCGGGGAG. The V gene is TRBV4-2, the J gene TRBJ2-2, with D perhaps TRBD1 (6 bases). The read ends 3 residues shy of where the CDR3 ends; the end is completed using the germline J gene. CDR3 length: 19 amino acids. Germline V lookup: CDR1 LGHNA, CDR2 YNFKEQ. V was cut by 3 bases and J by 4 bases, with 24 bases left in between.

This clone showed up many times. The read comes to an end 3 residues before the CDR3 does, leaving the germline J gene to fill in the end. Other nucleotide sequences in the sample specify the same CDR3. The rearrangement uses TRBV27 and TRBJ2-3; D is unresolved. V was cut by 8 bases and J by 4 bases, with 13 bases left in between. The CDR3 contains 13 residues. Germline-derived CDR1 and CDR2 are MNHEY and SMNVEV (reference sequence). The sequenced CDR3 bases are TGTGCCAGCTTCGGGTTAGCTGCAGATACG. Encoded protein: CASFGLAADT. The whole CDR3 sequence is CASFGLAADTQYF.

This clone was detected many times. A clone one base away is much larger, so this may be a read error. The DNA ends 3 residues before the CDR3 does, and the rest of the CDR3 is filled in from the germline J gene. J is TRBJ2-2 and V is TRBV6-4; 7 nucleotides align to TRBD1. The germline gives CDR1 MRHNA, CDR2 SNTAGT. The CDR3 has 16 residues. CDR3 in amino acids: CASSEEGGSGANVLFF. The sequenced part of the CDR3 DNA is TGTGCCAGCAGTGAGGAAGGGGGCTCTGGGGCCAACGTG.

In regard to this clone: The read ends 3 residues shy of where the CDR3 ends; the end is completed using the germline J gene. This sequence joins TRBV20-1 and TRBJ1-1, with D unclear. Germline V CDR1 and CDR2: DFQATT, SNEGSKA (reference sequence). The CDR3 has 14 residues. V was clipped by 6 bases and J by 0 bases, with 14 bases between them. The covered CDR3 bases are TGCAGTGCCCCGCGGTCAAACATGAACACTGAA. Translated: CSAPRSNMNTE. The whole CDR3 sequence is CSAPRSNMNTEAFF.

With respect to this clone: A read error likely explains this, since a far larger clone differs by one base. The CDR3 end lies 3 residues beyond the end of the read and is filled in from the germline J gene. J is TRBJ2-7 and V is TRBV7-9; D might be TRBD1 (6 bases). The CDR3 sequence is 14 residues long. The V end was cut by 1 base, the J end by 1 base, with 8 bases between. In germline, CDR1 is SEHNR, CDR2 FQNEAQ (reference sequence). The chain's CDR3 is CASSLGTASYEQYF. Partial CDR3 DNA: TGTGCCAGCAGCTTAGGGACAGCATCCTACGAG.

To note about this clone: The read falls 3 residues short of the CDR3 end, and the missing part is taken from the germline J gene. The chain carries TRBV7-2 and TRBJ1-2, with D possibly being TRBD1 (5 bases). Germline lookup yields CDR1 SGHTA and CDR2 FQGNSA. The CDR3 runs 15 residues. The DNA read from the CDR3 is TGTGCCACCCCCCCTTACGGGCTAGCGGACAATGAC. It translates to CATPPYGLADND. The whole CDR3 region reads CATPPYGLADNDYTF.

This clone has a count of ten or more. Sequencing ends 3 residues short of the CDR3 end; the germline J gene provides the rest. The chain joins TRBV10-3 to TRBJ2-3; no definite D call. V dropped 5 bases and J dropped 1 base, with 7 bases sitting between them. The CDR3 spans 13 residues. Germline V gene lookup returns CDR1 ENHRY and CDR2 SYGVKD. The CDR3 bases that were read are TGTGCCATCAGTACCCCGGGCACAGATACG. This translates into CAISTPGTDT. The entire CDR3 protein reads CAISTPGTDTQYF.

This clone came up many times. The sequenced fragment ends 3 residues before the CDR3 boundary, so the rest is inferred from the germline J gene. The chain combines TRBV7-9 with TRBJ2-3, with a weak D call TRBD2 (5 bases). Trimming stripped 3 bases from V and 4 bases from J, with 11 bases between. Germline V CDR1 and CDR2: SEHNR, FQNEAQ (reference sequence). This CDR3 has 14 residues. The CDR3 spells CASSFTSTADTQYF. Partial CDR3 DNA: TGTGCCAGCAGCTTTACTAGTACGGCAGATACG.

In this sample, this clone turned up many times. The DNA ends 3 residues before the CDR3 does, and the rest of the CDR3 is filled in from the germline J gene. V gene TRBV4-1 combines with J gene TRBJ1-4, with TRBD1 identical over 7 bases. The CDR3 extends over 14 amino acids. Germline lookup yields CDR1 MGHRA and CDR2 YSYEKL. V trimming: 2 bases; J trimming: 8 bases; junction bases outside the gene matches: 5. Incomplete CDR3 DNA: TGCGCCAGCAGCCAAAGGGGGCCGGGAGAAAAA. Translated, it gives CASSQRGPGEK. The entire CDR3 is CASSQRGPGEKLFF.

This clone has ten or more counts. The CDR3 extends 3 residues past the end of the read, so its final part is completed from the germline J gene. V usage is TRBV20-1 and J usage is TRBJ1-6, with a weak D call TRBD1 (5 bases). V was clipped by 3 bases and J by 9 bases, with 15 bases between them. The CDR3 contains 14 residues. The germline V gene has CDR1 DFQATT and CDR2 SNEGSKA (reference sequence). The CDR3 loop is CSASQGLLSSPLHF. The CDR3 bases that were read are TGCAGTGCTAGCCAGGGACTGTTAAGTTCACCC.

Ten or more counts support this clone. The sequenced fragment ends 3 residues before the CDR3 boundary, so the rest is inferred from the germline J gene. This rearrangement joins TRBV11-3 to TRBJ2-3; D perhaps matches TRBD2 (5 bases). The CDR3 has 14 amino acids. The V end was cut by 5 bases, the J end by 2 bases, with 11 bases between. Germline V gives CDR1 SGHNT, CDR2 YENEEA. The CDR3 bases that were read are TGTGCCAGCAGCACCCCGGGGTTCACAGATACG. Encoded protein: CASSTPGFTDT. The CDR3, in full, reads CASSTPGFTDTQYF.

This clone was recorded at least ten times. The read terminates 3 residues before the CDR3 end, so the remaining end is supplied by the germline J gene. This rearrangement joins TRBV12-3 or TRBV12-4 to TRBJ1-1; D unclear. The CDR3 totals 13 residues. V was pared by 5 bases and J by 1 base, with 8 bases between. The CDR3 bases that were read are TGTGCCAGCAGTCTGACTCGGAACACTGAA. Amino acid sequence: CASSLTRNTE. The whole CDR3 reads CASSLTRNTEAFF.